These T cell receptor beta chains were read from a single sample in a study of T cells after yellow fever vaccination. MiXCR was run by TCRdb on the 5' RACE reads, yielding one entry per CDR3 protein. The sample has hundreds of thousands of distinct CDR3 sequences, about 13% seen once; the top ten hold about 14%. This material consisted of PBMCs, taken on the day of the yellow fever booster vaccination. Every receptor here comes from a man aged 30 to 39 who received the YFV17D yellow fever vaccine. CDR3s include the opening cysteine and the closing phenylalanine or tryptophan. Each record gives: J gene, D gene, V gene, clone size, CDR3 DNA, CDR3 protein. The D gene is left open where the match is weak. The listing skips clone size in some rows; elsewhere it reads once, few, many or a size class.

>TRBJ2-1|TRBD2|TRBV12-3/TRBV12-4|few
TGTGCCAGCAGTCCGCCGACTAGCGGGAGCTCCTACAATGAGCAGTTCTTC
CASSPPTSGSSYNEQFF
>TRBJ1-5|.|TRBV20-1|few
TGCAGTGCTCAGGACCTGTTGGAGGGGCCCCAGCATTTT
CSAQDLLEGPQHF
>TRBJ2-3|.|TRBV5-1|many
TGCGCCAGCAGCTCGACCCTAGATACGCAGTATTTT
CASSSTLDTQYF
>TRBJ2-7|.|TRBV12-3/TRBV12-4|.
TGTGCCAGCAGTTTCGATAGCGCAACCTACGAGCAGTACTTC
CASSFDSATYEQYF
>TRBJ2-2|TRBD2|TRBV7-7|few
TGTGCCAGCAGCCCCCAATCGGGCGGGAGTCGCGGCACCGGGGAGCTGTTTTTT
CASSPQSGGSRGTGELFF
>TRBJ2-7|.|TRBV6-5|.
TGTGCCAGCAGTTCAACCCGGGGCCTGGGGAACCACGAGCAGTACTTC
CASSSTRGLGNHEQYF
>TRBJ2-7|TRBD2|TRBV2|few
TGTGCCAGCAAAGCGGGAGGGCCTAGAGAGCAGTACTTC
CASKAGGPREQYF
>TRBJ2-5|TRBD1|TRBV28|.
TGTGCCAGCAGTTCGATCTCCGGGACAGTCCAAGAGACCCAGTACTTC
CASSSISGTVQETQYF
>TRBJ2-5|.|TRBV20-1|few
TGCAGTGCTAGTATCAGGCCAGAGACCCAGTACTTC
CSASIRPETQYF
>TRBJ2-1|.|TRBV6-2/TRBV6-3|.
TGTGCCAGCAGTATCGGCCCTAGCCCGGGGAAGTTCTTC
CASSIGPSPGKFF
>TRBJ2-3|.|TRBV7-9|few
TGTGCCAGCAGCTTAGTGTCAAGCACAGATACGCAGTATTTT
CASSLVSSTDTQYF
>TRBJ2-7|.|TRBV21-1|many
TGTGCCAGCAGCAGGAGGACAGGAGATAACTACGAGCAGTACTTC
CASSRRTGDNYEQYF
>TRBJ2-3|.|TRBV19|.
TGTGCCAGTAGTATGGGCTACGTTAGACTCACAGATACGCAGTATTTT
CASSMGYVRLTDTQYF
>TRBJ1-5|TRBD1|TRBV7-9|.
TGTGCCAGCAGCTTTGGAGGGGGCAAGAGCAATCAGCCCCAGCATTTT
CASSFGGGKSNQPQHF
>TRBJ2-1|.|TRBV19|.
TGTGCCAGTAGTAGCGGCAGGGCATCATCCTACAATGAGCAGTTCTTC
CASSSGRASSYNEQFF
>TRBJ2-1|.|TRBV18|.
TGTGCCAGCTCTGAAGGACGAACGGACTACAATGAGCAGTTCTTC
CASSEGRTDYNEQFF
>TRBJ2-7|TRBD2|TRBV29-1|.
TGCAGCGTGATAACTAGCGGGAGAGCCTACGAGCAGTACTTC
CSVITSGRAYEQYF
>TRBJ2-2|.|TRBV12-3/TRBV12-4|.
TGTGCCAGCAGTTTAAAGGTCACCGGGGAGCTGTTTTTT
CASSLKVTGELFF
>TRBJ2-7|TRBD2|TRBV6-2/TRBV6-3|many
TGTGCCAGCATCAAACGGGAGGGCTACGAGCAGTACTTC
CASIKREGYEQYF
>TRBJ1-6|.|TRBV4-3|many
TGCGCCAGCAGCCAAGGGTCGCAAGACGGTTCACCCCTCCACTTT
CASSQGSQDGSPLHF
>TRBJ2-4|.|TRBV7-2|few
TGTGCCAGCAGCTTAAATCCAGGGTTTAAAAACATTCAGTACTTC
CASSLNPGFKNIQYF
>TRBJ2-1|TRBD2|TRBV7-9|.
TGTGCCAGCAGCTTAGTCGCTAGCGGGACCCACAATGAGCAGTTCTTC
CASSLVASGTHNEQFF
>TRBJ2-1|.|TRBV6-2/TRBV6-3|.
TGTGCCAGCAGTCCCTCTAACGCATCCTACAATGAGCAGTTCTTC
CASSPSNASYNEQFF
>TRBJ2-7|.|TRBV30|many
TGTGCCTGGAGTGTACAAGGGATCTCCTACGAGCAGTACTTC
CAWSVQGISYEQYF
>TRBJ1-6|.|TRBV5-6|.
TGTGCCAGCAGTTTGGCGAGGGATTCACCCCTCCACTTT
CASSLARDSPLHF
>TRBJ2-7|TRBD2|TRBV20-1|few
TGCAGTGCTAGAGGGACTAGCGGGAGCGGGAGAAGGGAGCAGTACTTC
CSARGTSGSGRREQYF
>TRBJ2-5|.|TRBV7-6|.
TGTGCCAGCAGCTTAAGTTCCTTTGAGACCCAGTACTTC
CASSLSSFETQYF
>TRBJ1-5|.|TRBV3-1|.
TGTGCCAGCAGCGACAGCGATAGCAATCAGCCCCAGCATTTT
CASSDSDSNQPQHF
>TRBJ1-4|TRBD1|TRBV9|few
TGTGCCAGCAGCAAGGGACAGGGTGTGGAAAAACTGTTTTTT
CASSKGQGVEKLFF
>TRBJ1-1|TRBD1|TRBV6-2/TRBV6-3|few
TGTGCCAGCGGACAGGGCACTGAAGCTTTCTTT
CASGQGTEAFF
>TRBJ2-1|.|TRBV12-5|.
TGTGCTAGTGGTTTTGGGTCCGCTAACAATGAGCAGTTCTTC
CASGFGSANNEQFF
>TRBJ2-7|.|TRBV5-4|.
TGTGCCAGCAGCTTGAAGGTCAGCGAGAACTACGAGCAGTACTTC
CASSLKVSENYEQYF
>TRBJ2-7|.|TRBV20-1|.
TGCAGTGCTAGACCAGCTAGCACAGGTGAGCAGTACTTC
CSARPASTGEQYF
>TRBJ2-1|.|TRBV29-1|.
TGCAGCGTTGGGGTGACAGCTTCCTACAATGAGCAGTTCTTC
CSVGVTASYNEQFF
>TRBJ2-3|.|TRBV29-1|few
TGCAGCGACACGCGGGGGCCAACGCAGTATTTT
CSDTRGPTQYF
>TRBJ2-5|.|TRBV6-2/TRBV6-3|.
TGTGCCAGCAAGACGGTCAATGGCGGAGAGACCCAGTACTTC
CASKTVNGGETQYF
>TRBJ1-1|.|TRBV25-1|.
TGTGCCAGCAGCCTCGTTTCCACCGGCGGCACTGAAGCTTTCTTT
CASSLVSTGGTEAFF
>TRBJ2-7|.|TRBV7-2|few
TGTGCCAGCAGCTCAACGGGACCGCCGTCCTACGAGCAGTACTTC
CASSSTGPPSYEQYF
>TRBJ2-7|TRBD2|TRBV15|few
TGTGCCACCAGCAGGGAACTAGCGGGGCTCTCCTACGAGCAGTACTTC
CATSRELAGLSYEQYF
>TRBJ2-7|TRBD2|TRBV12-3/TRBV12-4|few
TGTGCCAGCAGACGCGGGACTAGCGAGAGCGAGCAGTACTTC
CASRRGTSESEQYF
>TRBJ1-2|TRBD1|TRBV18|.
TGTGCCAGCTCTCCTGAGACAGGGGTGCACTATGGCTACACCTTC
CASSPETGVHYGYTF
>TRBJ2-2|TRBD2|TRBV6-1|.
TGTGCCAGCAGTGAATCCCTAGCGGCGAACACCGGGGAGCTGTTTTTT
CASSESLAANTGELFF
>TRBJ2-3|TRBD2|TRBV12-3/TRBV12-4|few
TGTGCCAGCAGGTATAGCGGGAGCACAGATACGCAGTATTTT
CASRYSGSTDTQYF
>TRBJ2-7|TRBD2|TRBV11-2|few
TGTGCCAGCATTTCGCTTGAGGGGACTAGAAGCTACGAGCAGTACTTC
CASISLEGTRSYEQYF
>TRBJ2-7|TRBD2|TRBV5-1|.
TGCTCCAGCAGCAAACTAGCGGGAGAATCCGAGCAGTACTTC
CSSSKLAGESEQYF
>TRBJ2-1|.|TRBV7-9|few
TGTGCCAGCAGCTTAGGGACAGCGCCCAATGAGCAGTTCTTC
CASSLGTAPNEQFF
>TRBJ2-7|TRBD2|TRBV5-1|.
TGCGCCAGCAGCTTGAAAGCGGGAGGGGCAGGTGAGCAGTACTTC
CASSLKAGGAGEQYF
>TRBJ2-3|.|TRBV27|.
TGTGCCAGCAGTTCCGTTAGCACAGATACGCAGTATTTT
CASSSVSTDTQYF
>TRBJ1-1|.|TRBV5-1|many
TGCGCCAGCAGCTTGGGACCTGACACTGAAGCTTTCTTT
CASSLGPDTEAFF
>TRBJ2-1|.|TRBV5-4|few
TGTGCCAGCAGCTCACAGAGGGATGAGCAGTTCTTC
CASSSQRDEQFF
>TRBJ2-2|TRBD2|TRBV13|few
TGTGCCAGCAGCCCGGGGAGCGGGAGGGACACCGGGGAGCTGTTTTTT
CASSPGSGRDTGELFF
>TRBJ2-7|.|TRBV28|.
TGTGCCAGCAGTCCAGGGGGGTTTTCCTACGAGCAGTACTTC
CASSPGGFSYEQYF
>TRBJ2-1|TRBD2|TRBV6-5|once
TGTGCCAGTTGGGGGGGCTCCTACAATGAGCAGTTCTTC
CASWGGSYNEQFF
>TRBJ2-3|TRBD2|TRBV12-3/TRBV12-4|.
TGTGCCAGCAGTTTCGGCCAGCGGGAGAGGACAGATACGCAGTATTTT
CASSFGQRERTDTQYF
>TRBJ1-4|.|TRBV29-1|many
TGCAGCGTTGAGGTCAGGTCCCTAGGTGAAAAACTGTTTTTT
CSVEVRSLGEKLFF
>TRBJ1-1|TRBD1|TRBV6-2/TRBV6-3|few
TGTGCCAGCGGAGACAGGGTAGTAACTGAAGCTTTCTTT
CASGDRVVTEAFF
>TRBJ1-4|.|TRBV6-5|few
TGTGCCAGCAGTTACCGATTGAGGGCGGGAGATGAAAAACTGTTTTTT
CASSYRLRAGDEKLFF